This T cell receptor (beta chain) originates from a study of glioma-infiltrating T cells. Study information: Low-grade gliomas were grade II; glioblastomas were grade IV at initial diagnosis.

V was shortened by 4 bases and J by 6 bases, with 10 bases between the two germline ends. Germline values: CDR1 SEHNR, CDR2 FQNEAQ (reference sequence). This CDR3 contains 13 residues. Amplification of TCR alpha and beta CDR3 regions from RNA used iRepertoire nested multiplex PCR. One entry per CDR3 protein results from TCRdb running MiXCR on the multiplex PCR reads. This table holds more than 300,000 distinct CDR3 sequences, 41% found once. Study findings and constraints: Tissue-blood divergence was below expectation in non-neoplastic patients, above in gliomas. CDR3 overlap between tissue and blood was very small. Signature shared blood CDR3 motifs were enriched in low-divergence and depleted in high-divergence patients.

This clonotype was observed a handful of times. The antigen is undetermined. Sample: glioma tissue, nonneoplastic brain tissue, or PBMCs (not recorded which). This TCR derives from a human donor with low-grade glioma or glioblastoma, undergoing nonglioma brain surgery, or in good health (not recorded which). The chain has TRBV7-9 and TRBJ2-1, with TRBD2 as a possible D gene (5 bases). The CDR3 bases are TGTGCCAGCAGCTCTTGGACTCTCAATGAGCAGTTCTTC. It codes for CASSSWTLNEQFF.